This is a list of T cell receptor beta chains from one sample in a study of T cell responses to AZD1222 COVID-19 vaccine. Some clones are missing from TCRdb's copy, which holds only in-frame ones; the method was immunoSEQ multiplex PCR. The sample shows about 160,000 clones, about 92% of them seen only once. Material: peripheral blood, obtained 28 days after the second AZD1222 dose. These receptors came from an adult who received the AZD1222 COVID-19 vaccine. The CDR3 runs from the conserved cysteine through the conserved F or W. A D gene is named only where the DNA matches it firmly. Rows give clone size only sometimes, using once, few, many, or a class for an expanded clone.

TRBJ1-2,-,TRBD1,TRBV6-2/TRBV6-3,TGTGCCAGCAGCCCCCGGGACAGGGTTGATGGCTACACCTTC,CASSPRDRVDGYTF
TRBJ1-4,-,-,TRBV2,TGTGCCAGCGGAGGCCGATCTAATGAAAAACTGTTTTTT,CASGGRSNEKLFF
TRBJ1-2,-,-,TRBV27,TGTGCCAGCAAGGACCCTGATGGCTACACCTTC,CASKDPDGYTF
TRBJ1-1,-,TRBD1,TRBV30,TGTGCCTGGAGTGTACTCAGGACAGGAGGCGAAGCTTTCTTT,CAWSVLRTGGEAFF
TRBJ1-6,-,TRBD1,TRBV7-2,TGTGCCAGCAGCTTTTACAGGGGCAATTCACCCCTCCACTTT,CASSFYRGNSPLHF
TRBJ2-7,-,-,TRBV11-3,TGTGCCAGCAGCCGACCTGGGGCGTACGAGCAGTACTTC,CASSRPGAYEQYF
TRBJ1-3,-,-,TRBV19,TGTGCCAGTAGCCCGACCCGGGCGAGCTCTGGAAACACCATATATTTT,CASSPTRASSGNTIYF
TRBJ1-5,-,-,TRBV5-5,TGTGCCAGCAGCTTGGGTAGGGATCAGCCCCAGCATTTT,CASSLGRDQPQHF
TRBJ2-1,-,TRBD2,TRBV5-6,TGTGCCAGCAGCTTGAGCCTAGCGGGTGACGATGAGCAGTTCTTC,CASSLSLAGDDEQFF
TRBJ2-2,once,-,TRBV19,TGTGCCAGTAGTATACCAGTAACCGGGGAGCTGTTTTTT,CASSIPVTGELFF
TRBJ2-5,few,-,TRBV9,TGTGCCAGCAGCGTAGGGGCTTTCCAAGAGACCCAGTACTTC,CASSVGAFQETQYF
TRBJ1-5,-,-,TRBV18,TGTGCCAGCTCACCACTCGCGGGGAGCAATCAGCCCCAGCATTTT,CASSPLAGSNQPQHF
TRBJ2-3,-,-,TRBV5-1,TGCGCCAGCAGCTTGGGACTCCCCAGCGATACGCAGTATTTT,CASSLGLPSDTQYF
TRBJ2-1,-,-,TRBV6-5,TGTGCCAGCAGTTACGGCGCGGGCCGTACCTACAATGAGCAGTTCTTC,CASSYGAGRTYNEQFF
TRBJ2-7,-,-,TRBV28,TGTGCCAGCAGTGGGGAGGCTCGCCTTGTGAACGAGCAGTACTTC,CASSGEARLVNEQYF
TRBJ2-5,-,-,TRBV5-4,TGTGCCAGCAGCCAACGGGCCTGGGAGACCCAGTACTTC,CASSQRAWETQYF
TRBJ2-7,-,-,TRBV5-1,TGCGCCAGCAGCTTGGGGGTCGTGGGGTCCGAGCAGTACTTC,CASSLGVVGSEQYF
TRBJ2-2,-,-,TRBV5-8,TGTGCCAGCAGCTTGGCGAGGAACACCGGGGAGCTGTTTTTT,CASSLARNTGELFF
TRBJ2-1,once,TRBD2,TRBV27,TGTGCCAGCCTGATTACGGGAGGCTCCTACAATGAGCAGTTCTTC,CASLITGGSYNEQFF
TRBJ2-2,-,TRBD2,TRBV6-2/TRBV6-3,TGTGCCAGCAGTTTGAGCCCTAGCGGAACCGGGGAGCTGTTTTTT,CASSLSPSGTGELFF
TRBJ2-7,-,TRBD2,TRBV24-1,TGTGCCACCAGTCCTAGCGGGAGGCTAAACGAGCAGTACTTC,CATSPSGRLNEQYF
TRBJ1-5,-,-,TRBV28,TGTGCCAGCAGTGGGGGGGTTAGCAATCAGCCCCAGCATTTT,CASSGGVSNQPQHF
TRBJ2-7,-,-,TRBV4-1,TGCGCCAGCAGCCAAGGCCCGGGACCCGGCTCCTACGAGCAGTACTTC,CASSQGPGPGSYEQYF
TRBJ1-1,once,-,TRBV5-1,TGCGCCAGCAGCTCAGGAGGGGACCCCACTGAAGCTTTCTTT,CASSSGGDPTEAFF
TRBJ1-3,-,-,TRBV28,TGTGCCAGCAGCTCCACGCGGGACTCTGGAAACACCATATATTTT,CASSSTRDSGNTIYF
TRBJ2-7,-,TRBD2,TRBV10-2,TGCGCCAGCAGTGACGGACTAGCGGGTTTCTACGAGCAGTACTTC,CASSDGLAGFYEQYF
TRBJ2-1,-,TRBD2,TRBV10-2,TGCGCCAGCAGTGTGACGGGAGGGGGCAATGAGCAGTTCTTC,CASSVTGGGNEQFF
TRBJ2-7,-,-,TRBV7-8,TGTGCCAGCAGCTTAGTAGTCACCGGGGTAAGATCCTACGAGCAGTACTTC,CASSLVVTGVRSYEQYF
TRBJ2-2,-,-,TRBV5-6,TGTGCCAGCACCGAAAGCGGTTCCGGGGAGCTGTTTTTT,CASTESGSGELFF
TRBJ2-5,-,-,TRBV18,TGTGCCAGCTCACCAGTCGGGGAGTACCAAGAGACCCAGTACTTC,CASSPVGEYQETQYF
TRBJ2-2,-,-,TRBV28,TGTGCCAGCAGTTTACCGGTTCCGAACGCCGGTAACACCGGGGAGCTGTTTTTT,CASSLPVPNAGNTGELFF
TRBJ2-1,-,TRBD2,TRBV7-7,TGTGCTAGCAGCTTAACTAGCGGGAGTGGTAATGAGCAGTTCTTC,CASSLTSGSGNEQFF
TRBJ1-3,-,-,TRBV19,TGTGCCAGTAGTATCAAGGGCAGAGACGGAAACACCATATATTTT,CASSIKGRDGNTIYF
TRBJ2-7,once,TRBD2,TRBV12-3/TRBV12-4,TGTGCCAGCAGCTCGGGACTAACTAACGAGCAGTACTTC,CASSSGLTNEQYF
TRBJ2-7,-,-,TRBV7-9,TGTGCCAGCAGTCAAGGCGGTTCCTACGAGCAGTACTTC,CASSQGGSYEQYF
TRBJ2-3,-,-,TRBV29-1,TGCAGCGTTGTGGTGGCCTCGGGTACGCAGTATTTT,CSVVVASGTQYF
TRBJ2-2,-,-,TRBV6-5,TGTGCCAGCAGCAGCGGAACAGTGAACACCGGGGAGCTGTTTTTT,CASSSGTVNTGELFF
TRBJ1-4,-,TRBD1,TRBV15,TGTGCCACCGGGACAGGTCGTGCAACTAATGAAAAACTGTTTTTT,CATGTGRATNEKLFF
TRBJ1-4,-,TRBD1,TRBV28,TGTGCCAGCAGTCCTGGGACAGTAGGTGTAAAACTGTTTTTT,CASSPGTVGVKLFF